The following is a TCR beta chain sequence with its context. Its antigen is not known. Here immunoSEQ multiplex PCR was the method, and the copy in TCRdb shows in-frame clones only, minus some. This sample carries about 49,000 clones, about 95% of them seen once, and the ten largest clones take under 1.5%. Described time point: new active TB diagnosis, blood taken before or within 7 days of starting treatment. Positive smear microscopy and/or M. tuberculosis culture confirmed active disease. On average about 92,000 T cells per donor were immunosequenced. The data stem from a study of T cells in tuberculosis. Study context: This South African cohort compared adolescents with or without latent tuberculosis against adults with active tuberculosis.

The CDR3 runs to 15 residues. CDR1 is SGHVS, CDR2 FNYEAQ, per germline. V was shortened by 1 base and J by 6 bases, with 13 bases between the two germline ends. Study results and caveats: Smaller distances to GMM-specific TCRs suggested their expansion in active tuberculosis.

The input for sequencing was PBMCs, taken at tuberculosis diagnosis. The chain employs TRBV7-6 and TRBJ2-1; no reliable D call. This receptor was obtained from an adult with tuberculosis. The CDR3 loop is CASSLDRQARNEQFF. CDR3 DNA sequence: TGTGCCAGCAGCTTAGATCGGCAGGCACGCAATGAGCAGTTCTTC.